This entry is about one T cell receptor (beta chain). The authors' processing: Samples ranged from roughly 23,224 to 690,600 TCRs, with a median of 95,638. TCRdb redid the calling of the RACE reads with MiXCR, one entry per CDR3 protein. These V and J calls originate from TCRdb's pipeline instead of the authors' own analysis. The table has 70,000 to 85,000 distinct CDR3 sequences, roughly 8.7% seen once. The data stem from a study of human T cells and chemical hapten exposure. Study details: There were per-sample TCR yield variations, arising mainly from small pooled library volume differences.

Time point noted: healthy volunteer bleed at 6 weeks. The authors extracted total RNA from unfractionated whole blood. This CDR3 has 13 amino acids. The ends lost 6 bases at V and 6 bases at J; junction bases unmatched: 6. Germline lookup yields CDR1 ENHRY and CDR2 SYGVKD. The chain couples TRBV10-3 to TRBJ1-1; 8 nucleotides match TRBD1. Sequenced material: whole blood. The TCR originated in a male donor in good health. Some clones in this sample may be carry-over from other donors' samples. The CDR3 DNA follows: TGTGCCATCAGGGGACAGGATTACGCTGAAGCTTTCTTT. Protein sequence: CAIRGQDYAEAFF.